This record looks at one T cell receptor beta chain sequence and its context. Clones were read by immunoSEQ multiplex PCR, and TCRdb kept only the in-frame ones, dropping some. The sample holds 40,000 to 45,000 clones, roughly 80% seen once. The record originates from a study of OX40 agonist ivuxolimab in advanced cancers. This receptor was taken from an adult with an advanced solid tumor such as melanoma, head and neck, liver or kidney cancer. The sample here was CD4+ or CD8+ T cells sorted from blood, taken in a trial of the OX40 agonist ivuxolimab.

The CDR3 reads CASSQEWTGVTYEQYF. Written as DNA, the CDR3 is TGCGCCAGCAGCCAAGAGTGGACAGGCGTGACCTACGAGCAGTACTTC. The rearrangement joins TRBV4-3 to TRBJ2-7; 7 nucleotides line up with TRBD1. Trimming at V came to 0 bases and at J to 2 bases, leaving 7 bases not matched to a gene. Germline lookup yields CDR1 LGHNA and CDR2 YSLEER. This CDR3 has 16 residues.